The 13 T cell receptor beta chains given below trace back to one sample, sequenced in a study of control samples from healthy donors and cancer patients. Measured with immunoSEQ multiplex PCR; TCRdb has only the in-frame clones, and not every one. The sample gives 170,000 or so clones, roughly 92% of which show up once; about 1.4% is in the top ten. The sequenced sample was blood. All receptors derive from a man in his thirties or forties in good health.

V is TRBV7-8 and J is TRBJ2-1; 14 bases agree with TRBD2. The V and J ends lost 2 bases and 5 bases, in that order; junction bases with no gene match: 5. The CDR3 length is 17 residues. CDR1 and CDR2 from the germline V gene are SGHVS and FQNEAQ. CDR3 DNA sequence: TGTGCCAGCAGCTTAAGCGGGGGACTAGCGGGAGACAATGAGCAGTTCTTC. It specifies CASSLSGGLAGDNEQFF. The whole variable domain, remainder taken from reference TRBV7-8 and TRBJ2-1, is GAGVSQSPRYKVAKRGQDVALRCDPISGHVSLFWYQQALGQGPEFLTYFQNEAQLDKSGLPSDRFFAERPEGSVSTLKIQRTQQEDSAVYLCASSLSGGLAGDNEQFFGPGTRLTVL.

The chain joins TRBV3-1 (or the pseudogene TRBV3-2) to TRBJ2-1; no firm D call. V lost 4 bases to trimming and J lost 4 bases, with 2 bases between them. Germline V CDR1 and CDR2: LGHDT, YNNKEL (reference sequence). The CDR3 consists of 11 residues. The CDR3 sequence is CASSRYNEQFF. The CDR3 DNA follows: TGTGCCAGCAGCCGGTACAATGAGCAGTTCTTC.

The chain couples TRBV4-1 to TRBJ2-3, with 8 bases aligning to TRBD1. Germline V CDR1 and CDR2: MGHRA, YSYEKL. CDR3 length equals 15 residues. Germline trimming cut 4 bases from V and 0 bases from J; bases unmatched to any gene: 3. CDR3 coding DNA: TGCGCCAGCAGCCTAAGGACAGGGAGCACAGATACGCAGTATTTT. Encoded protein: CASSLRTGSTDTQYF.

Regarding this clone: Other DNA sequences within the sample encode an identical CDR3. The chain carries TRBV6-2 or TRBV6-3 and TRBJ2-6, with D perhaps TRBD1 or TRBD2 (5 bases each). The CDR3 contains 13 residues. The germline gives CDR1 MNHEY, CDR2 SVGEGT. The V end lost 2 bases, the J end lost 7 bases, and 6 bases lay between the germline ends. CDR3 sequence (DNA): TGTGCCAGCAGTTACGGGGGAGCCAACGTCCTGACTTTC. Encoded protein: CASSYGGANVLTF.

The chain is built from TRBV7-9 and TRBJ1-6, with D perhaps matching TRBD1 (5 bases). Germline assignment: CDR1 SEHNR and CDR2 FQNEAQ (reference sequence). V lost 3 bases to trimming and J lost 8 bases, with 8 bases between them. This CDR3 has 13 amino acids. Here the CDR3 reads CASSLPGDSPLHF. The CDR3 DNA follows: TGTGCCAGCAGCTTGCCGGGGGATTCACCCCTCCACTTT.

The gene calls are TRBV7-9 and TRBJ2-3; the D is unclear. Trimming cost V 5 bases and J 5 bases, with 14 bases left between them. The CDR3 has 14 amino acids. Germline values: CDR1 SEHNR, CDR2 FQNEAQ (reference sequence). The DNA for the CDR3 is TGTGCCAGCAGCACCCGGTTGCGGATAGATACGCAGTATTTT. Protein product: CASSTRLRIDTQYF. Using reference TRBV7-9 and TRBJ2-3 for the parts outside the CDR3, the full variable domain is DTGVSQNPRHKITKRGQNVTFRCDPISEHNRLYWYRQTLGQGPEFLTYFQNEAQLEKSRLLSDRFSAERPKGSFSTLEIQRTEQGDSAMYLCASSTRLRIDTQYFGPGTRLTVL.

This chain uses TRBV5-8 with TRBJ2-2; D possibly corresponds to TRBD1 (6 bases). Germline assignment: CDR1 SGHTS and CDR2 YDEGEE. The CDR3 is 15 amino acids. The V end lost 4 bases, the J end lost 6 bases, and 16 bases lay between the germline ends. This chain's CDR3 is CASSPRGLVAGELFF. The CDR3 bases are TGTGCCAGCAGCCCCAGGGGATTGGTGGCCGGGGAGCTGTTTTTT. Combining the CDR3 with reference TRBV5-8 and TRBJ2-2 gives the whole variable domain EAGVTQSPTHLIKTRGQQATLRCSPISGHTSVYWYQQALGLGLQFLLWYDEGEERNRGNFPPRFSGRQFPNYSSELNVNALELEDSALYLCASSPRGLVAGELFFGEGSRLTVL.

Only one count was recorded for this clone. The junction departs from germline at one end; a sequencing error may be responsible. The chain uses TRBV19 and TRBJ2-1; D may match TRBD1 or TRBD2 (5 bases each). The germline gives CDR1 LNHDA, CDR2 SQIVND (reference sequence). There are 15 residues in the CDR3. The CDR3 region is CASSLSGASYNGQFF. CDR3 bases: TGTGCCAGTAGCCTCTCCGGGGCCTCCTACAATGGGCAGTTCTTC.

The J gene is TRBJ1-4, the V gene TRBV11-2, with 8 bases fitting TRBD1. V dropped 4 bases and J dropped 10; count of bases not matched to a gene: 17. The CDR3 is 17 residues long. Germline V lookup: CDR1 SGHAT, CDR2 FQNNGV. The CDR3 DNA reads as TGTGCCAGCAGCTCCCTTCGAACAGGGGGGGAGAGGGGAAAACTGTTTTTT. Its translation is CASSSLRTGGERGKLFF. The full variable domain, in which reference TRBV11-2 and TRBJ1-4 provide the parts outside the CDR3, is EAGVAQSPRYKIIEKRQSVAFWCNPISGHATLYWYQQILGQGPKLLIQFQNNGVVDDSQLPKDRFSAERLKGVDSTLKIQPAKLEDSAVYLCASSSLRTGGERGKLFFGSGTQLSVL.

The chain combines TRBV5-8 with TRBJ1-2; a weak D match, TRBD1 (6 bases). V was cut by 0 bases and J by 8 bases, with 20 bases left in between. The CDR3 length is 16 residues. From germline, CDR1 is SGHTS and CDR2 YDEGEE. The CDR3 nucleotides read TGTGCCAGCAGCTTGGATTTAGCCCGGGCCAGGGGAGGCTACACCTTC. It is translated as CASSLDLARARGGYTF.

J is TRBJ1-4 and V is TRBV6-1; D possibly corresponds to TRBD1 (5 bases). V gave up 2 bases and J gave up 14 bases, with 15 bases separating them. The germline CDR1 and CDR2 sequences are MNHNS and SASEGT. This CDR3 spans 13 amino acids. CDR3 protein: CASSELGDGGLFF. In nucleotides, the CDR3 is TGTGCCAGCAGTGAACTGGGGGACGGTGGCCTGTTTTTT.

The J gene is TRBJ1-1, the V gene TRBV6-6; D may be TRBD1 (5 bases). From germline, CDR1 is MNHNY and CDR2 SVGAGI (reference sequence). V shed 1 base and J shed 0 bases, with 9 bases lying between them. The CDR3 runs to 15 residues. CDR3 in DNA: TGTGCCAGCAGTTACTTTCAGGGAATGAACACTGAAGCTTTCTTT. Translation: CASSYFQGMNTEAFF.

The rearrangement joins TRBV29-1 to TRBJ2-3, with 7 bases identical to TRBD2. This CDR3 region has 14 residues. Trimming removed 6 bases from V and 2 bases from J; junction bases left unmatched: 8. Germline values: CDR1 SQVTM, CDR2 ANQGSEA. The CDR3 DNA sequence: TGCAGCGTGCAGCGGGGCGCCTTCACAGATACGCAGTATTTT. As protein: CSVQRGAFTDTQYF.